Listed below are T cell receptor beta chains from one sample, sequenced in a study of neurological immune-mediated disorders. TCRdb analysed the 5' RACE reads with MiXCR anew, one entry per CDR3 protein. The table lists fewer than 50,000 distinct CDR3 sequences, roughly 13% of them singletons, with 7.5% to 9.5% in the top ten. The sample consisted of PBMCs. The receptors come from a male donor with HTLV-1-associated myelopathy (HAM/TSP). The CDR3 runs from the conserved cysteine through the conserved F or W. A D gene is named only where the DNA matches it firmly. Clone size is not always given. Where it is, it says once, few, many or a class for expanded clones.

CDR3aa: CASSLEGGAISYNEQFF; CDR3nt: TGTGCCAGCAGCTTAGAGGGGGGGGCGATATCCTACAATGAGCAGTTCTTC; abundance: many; v_gene: TRBV7-2; d_gene: -; j_gene: TRBJ2-1
CDR3aa: CASSPTGTANTEAFF; CDR3nt: TGTGCCAGCAGTCCAACCGGGACAGCGAACACTGAAGCTTTCTTT; abundance: many; v_gene: TRBV28; d_gene: TRBD1; j_gene: TRBJ1-1
CDR3aa: CSARMTGGAVNEQFF; CDR3nt: TGCAGTGCTAGGATGACAGGGGGCGCGGTCAATGAGCAGTTCTTC; abundance: many; v_gene: TRBV20-1; d_gene: TRBD1; j_gene: TRBJ2-1
CDR3aa: CSAAGTGLGYTF; CDR3nt: TGCAGTGCAGCAGGGACAGGTCTCGGCTACACCTTC; abundance: many; v_gene: TRBV20-1; d_gene: TRBD1; j_gene: TRBJ1-2
CDR3aa: CASSLVQRQETQYF; CDR3nt: TGTGCCAGCAGCTTAGTACAGCGCCAAGAGACCCAGTACTTC; abundance: many; v_gene: TRBV7-9; d_gene: -; j_gene: TRBJ2-5
CDR3aa: CASSLAARVRQFF; CDR3nt: TGTGCCAGCAGCTTAGCCGCGAGGGTCAGGCAGTTCTTC; abundance: many; v_gene: TRBV7-2; d_gene: -; j_gene: TRBJ2-1
CDR3aa: CAIAFLDTIYF; CDR3nt: TGTGCCATCGCTTTCCTTGACACCATATATTTT; abundance: many; v_gene: TRBV10-3; d_gene: -; j_gene: TRBJ1-3
CDR3aa: CASSLTGSYTSSGNTMYF; CDR3nt: TGTGCCAGCAGCTTGACAGGCTCTTACACGAGCTCTGGAAACACCATGTATTTT; abundance: many; v_gene: TRBV5-5; d_gene: -; j_gene: TRBJ1-3
CDR3aa: CASSLGFSLSYEQYF; CDR3nt: TGTGCCAGCAGTTTGGGGTTTAGCCTCTCCTACGAGCAGTACTTC; abundance: many; v_gene: TRBV27; d_gene: -; j_gene: TRBJ2-7
CDR3aa: CSARDRNTGELFF; CDR3nt: TGCAGTGCTAGGGACAGGAACACCGGGGAGCTGTTTTTT; abundance: many; v_gene: TRBV20-1; d_gene: -; j_gene: TRBJ2-2
CDR3aa: CSAMGVSTEAFF; CDR3nt: TGCAGTGCTATGGGAGTCAGCACTGAAGCTTTCTTT; abundance: many; v_gene: TRBV20-1; d_gene: -; j_gene: TRBJ1-1
CDR3aa: CASSSTGGAGGYTF; CDR3nt: TGTGCCAGCAGCTCAACAGGGGGCGCAGGAGGCTACACCTTC; abundance: many; v_gene: TRBV7-3; d_gene: TRBD1; j_gene: TRBJ1-2
CDR3aa: CSAVAGDETQYF; CDR3nt: TGCAGTGCCGTGGCTGGGGATGAGACCCAGTACTTC; abundance: many; v_gene: TRBV20-1; d_gene: -; j_gene: TRBJ2-5
CDR3aa: CASSYSFNEQYF; CDR3nt: TGTGCCAGCAGTTACTCGTTCAACGAGCAGTACTTC; abundance: many; v_gene: TRBV6-2/TRBV6-3; d_gene: -; j_gene: TRBJ2-7
CDR3aa: CSVDTRDSHGPYEQYF; CDR3nt: TGCAGCGTTGACACTCGGGACAGCCACGGGCCCTACGAGCAGTACTTC; abundance: -; v_gene: TRBV29-1; d_gene: TRBD1; j_gene: TRBJ2-7
CDR3aa: CASRGDSYNEQFF; CDR3nt: TGTGCCAGCAGGGGGGACAGTTACAATGAGCAGTTCTTC; abundance: many; v_gene: TRBV6-2/TRBV6-3; d_gene: TRBD1; j_gene: TRBJ2-1
CDR3aa: CSARGRMGEAEQYF; CDR3nt: TGCAGTGCTAGGGGACGGATGGGGGAAGCCGAGCAGTACTTC; abundance: many; v_gene: TRBV20-1; d_gene: -; j_gene: TRBJ2-7
CDR3aa: CASSQPTLNKNIQYF; CDR3nt: TGTGCCAGCAGCCAACCGACCCTTAACAAAAACATTCAGTACTTC; abundance: many; v_gene: TRBV5-6; d_gene: -; j_gene: TRBJ2-4
CDR3aa: CASSLRNLYGYTF; CDR3nt: TGTGCCAGCAGCCTTCGGAACCTCTATGGCTACACCTTC; abundance: many; v_gene: TRBV6-5; d_gene: -; j_gene: TRBJ1-2
CDR3aa: CASSLDGQGLGYTF; CDR3nt: TGCGCCAGCAGCTTGGACGGACAGGGTTTGGGCTACACCTTC; abundance: many; v_gene: TRBV5-1; d_gene: TRBD1; j_gene: TRBJ1-2
CDR3aa: CASSTRQGGTEAFF; CDR3nt: TGTGCCAGCAGCACCAGACAGGGAGGGACTGAAGCTTTCTTT; abundance: many; v_gene: TRBV7-2; d_gene: TRBD1; j_gene: TRBJ1-1
CDR3aa: CASSPNRGAEAFF; CDR3nt: TGTGCCAGCAGCCCCAACCGTGGAGCTGAAGCTTTCTTT; abundance: many; v_gene: TRBV7-9; d_gene: -; j_gene: TRBJ1-1
CDR3aa: CASSQSNYNGYTF; CDR3nt: TGTGCCAGCAGCCAGTCGAATTATAATGGCTACACCTTC; abundance: many; v_gene: TRBV5-4; d_gene: -; j_gene: TRBJ1-2
CDR3aa: CANSQYVTGTEAFF; CDR3nt: TGTGCCAACAGCCAATACGTGACAGGCACTGAAGCTTTCTTT; abundance: -; v_gene: TRBV14; d_gene: -; j_gene: TRBJ1-1
CDR3aa: CSATKGNQPQHF; CDR3nt: TGCAGTGCTACTAAGGGAAATCAGCCCCAGCATTTT; abundance: -; v_gene: TRBV20-1; d_gene: -; j_gene: TRBJ1-5
CDR3aa: CASSFGQPLANTGELFF; CDR3nt: TGTGCCAGCAGCTTTGGGCAGCCTCTCGCGAACACCGGGGAGCTGTTTTTT; abundance: -; v_gene: TRBV7-8; d_gene: -; j_gene: TRBJ2-2
CDR3aa: CASRQPGTAYGYTF; CDR3nt: TGTGCCAGCAGACAACCCGGGACGGCCTATGGCTACACCTTC; abundance: -; v_gene: TRBV5-6; d_gene: -; j_gene: TRBJ1-2
CDR3aa: CSAIRGSLAKNIQYF; CDR3nt: TGCAGTGCTATCAGGGGGTCTCTAGCCAAAAACATTCAGTACTTC; abundance: many; v_gene: TRBV20-1; d_gene: TRBD1; j_gene: TRBJ2-4
CDR3aa: CASSQPGGSNNEQFF; CDR3nt: TGCGCCAGCAGTCAACCGGGGGGCTCAAACAATGAGCAGTTCTTC; abundance: many; v_gene: TRBV4-3; d_gene: -; j_gene: TRBJ2-1
CDR3aa: CSAREGREGFEKLFF; CDR3nt: TGCAGTGCTAGAGAGGGCAGGGAGGGTTTCGAAAAACTGTTTTTT; abundance: many; v_gene: TRBV20-1; d_gene: -; j_gene: TRBJ1-4
CDR3aa: CASNPIIADTQYF; CDR3nt: TGTGCCAGCAACCCCATAATCGCAGATACGCAGTATTTT; abundance: many; v_gene: TRBV7-2; d_gene: -; j_gene: TRBJ2-3
CDR3aa: CASSFGLQGSHEQFF; CDR3nt: TGCGCCAGCAGCTTTGGCCTCCAGGGGAGCCATGAGCAGTTCTTC; abundance: many; v_gene: TRBV5-1; d_gene: -; j_gene: TRBJ2-1
CDR3aa: CASSGPGLAGQSSYNEQFF; CDR3nt: TGCGCCAGCAGCGGACCGGGACTAGCGGGGCAGAGCTCCTACAATGAGCAGTTCTTC; abundance: few; v_gene: TRBV5-1; d_gene: TRBD2; j_gene: TRBJ2-1
CDR3aa: CASRSGHLDVETQYF; CDR3nt: TGCGCCAGCAGATCGGGACACCTAGATGTGGAGACCCAGTACTTC; abundance: -; v_gene: TRBV5-1; d_gene: -; j_gene: TRBJ2-5
CDR3aa: CSAQDVTYEQYF; CDR3nt: TGCAGCGCGCAGGACGTCACCTACGAGCAGTACTTC; abundance: many; v_gene: TRBV29-1; d_gene: -; j_gene: TRBJ2-7
CDR3aa: CASRPSGRDTEAFF; CDR3nt: TGTGCCAGCAGGCCGTCAGGGAGGGACACTGAAGCTTTCTTT; abundance: many; v_gene: TRBV7-2; d_gene: -; j_gene: TRBJ1-1
CDR3aa: CSARRGTGYNQPQHF; CDR3nt: TGCAGTGCTAGACGGGGGACAGGATACAATCAGCCCCAGCATTTT; abundance: many; v_gene: TRBV20-1; d_gene: TRBD1; j_gene: TRBJ1-5
CDR3aa: CSAGIQGARSEAFF; CDR3nt: TGCAGTGCTGGCATACAGGGGGCTCGAAGTGAAGCTTTCTTT; abundance: many; v_gene: TRBV20-1; d_gene: TRBD1; j_gene: TRBJ1-1
CDR3aa: CASSGDPGTAPLEQYF; CDR3nt: TGTGCCAGCAGCGGTGACCCCGGGACGGCCCCTCTCGAGCAGTACTTC; abundance: few; v_gene: TRBV9; d_gene: -; j_gene: TRBJ2-7
CDR3aa: CASSLISGAGNEQFF; CDR3nt: TGCGCCAGCAGCCTTATTAGCGGGGCGGGCAATGAGCAGTTCTTC; abundance: many; v_gene: TRBV5-1; d_gene: TRBD2; j_gene: TRBJ2-1
CDR3aa: CASSPGRMYEQYF; CDR3nt: TGCGCCAGCAGCCCGGGACGGATGTACGAGCAGTACTTC; abundance: many; v_gene: TRBV4-1; d_gene: -; j_gene: TRBJ2-7
CDR3aa: CASSYTGLGASNTIYF; CDR3nt: TGTGCCAGCTCTTACACTGGGCTGGGGGCATCGAACACCATATATTTT; abundance: few; v_gene: TRBV27; d_gene: -; j_gene: TRBJ1-3
CDR3aa: CSVAPQGETQYF; CDR3nt: TGCAGCGTTGCCCCGCAGGGGGAGACCCAGTACTTC; abundance: many; v_gene: TRBV29-1; d_gene: -; j_gene: TRBJ2-5
CDR3aa: CASSWRLGGLDEQYF; CDR3nt: TGTGCCAGCAGCTGGAGATTAGGGGGCCTGGACGAGCAGTACTTC; abundance: once; v_gene: TRBV7-9; d_gene: TRBD1; j_gene: TRBJ2-7
CDR3aa: CASSPLAMNTEAFF; CDR3nt: TGCGCCAGCAGCCCCCTCGCCATGAACACTGAAGCTTTCTTT; abundance: many; v_gene: TRBV5-1; d_gene: -; j_gene: TRBJ1-1
CDR3aa: CASSPGLLETQYF; CDR3nt: TGTGCCAGCTCACCAGGACTTTTAGAGACCCAGTACTTC; abundance: many; v_gene: TRBV18; d_gene: -; j_gene: TRBJ2-5
CDR3aa: CASSAFTGTHTEAFF; CDR3nt: TGCGCCAGCTCAGCATTTACGGGCACCCACACTGAAGCTTTCTTT; abundance: many; v_gene: TRBV5-1; d_gene: -; j_gene: TRBJ1-1
CDR3aa: CSASGDLQETQYF; CDR3nt: TGCAGTGCTAGTGGGGACCTCCAAGAGACCCAGTACTTC; abundance: many; v_gene: TRBV20-1; d_gene: -; j_gene: TRBJ2-5
CDR3aa: CASSFLGEGNEQFF; CDR3nt: TGTGCCAGCAGTTTCTTAGGCGAAGGAAATGAGCAGTTCTTC; abundance: many; v_gene: TRBV27; d_gene: -; j_gene: TRBJ2-1
CDR3aa: CASSPEGGGGYYTDTQYF; CDR3nt: TGCGCCAGCAGCCCAGAGGGCGGGGGAGGCTACTACACAGATACGCAGTATTTT; abundance: many; v_gene: TRBV4-3; d_gene: TRBD2; j_gene: TRBJ2-3
CDR3aa: CASSQDRSDTEAFF; CDR3nt: TGCGCCAGCAGCCAAGACAGGAGCGACACTGAAGCTTTCTTT; abundance: few; v_gene: TRBV4-3; d_gene: -; j_gene: TRBJ1-1
CDR3aa: CASSLVAEAFF; CDR3nt: TGTGCCAGCAGTTTAGTGGCTGAAGCTTTCTTT; abundance: -; v_gene: TRBV12-3/TRBV12-4; d_gene: -; j_gene: TRBJ1-1
CDR3aa: CASSLGSQGARTNSPLHF; CDR3nt: TGTGCCAGCAGCTTGGGCTCACAGGGGGCAAGGACGAATTCACCCCTCCACTTT; abundance: many; v_gene: TRBV6-6; d_gene: TRBD1; j_gene: TRBJ1-6
CDR3aa: CATSRDRSSGANVLTF; CDR3nt: TGTGCCACCAGTCGGGACCGAAGCTCTGGGGCCAACGTCCTGACTTTC; abundance: many; v_gene: TRBV24-1; d_gene: -; j_gene: TRBJ2-6
CDR3aa: CSVKGTEYSYEQYF; CDR3nt: TGCAGCGTCAAAGGGACAGAATACTCCTACGAGCAGTACTTC; abundance: many; v_gene: TRBV29-1; d_gene: TRBD1; j_gene: TRBJ2-7
CDR3aa: CAISEGRGGDQPQHF; CDR3nt: TGTGCCATCAGTGAGGGCCGGGGTGGGGATCAGCCCCAGCATTTT; abundance: -; v_gene: TRBV10-3; d_gene: -; j_gene: TRBJ1-5
CDR3aa: CASSVAGQGYEQYF; CDR3nt: TGTGCCAGCAGCGTAGCCGGACAGGGTTACGAGCAGTACTTC; abundance: many; v_gene: TRBV9; d_gene: TRBD1; j_gene: TRBJ2-7
CDR3aa: CASSYYGTGGSPSNEQFF; CDR3nt: TGTGCAAGCAGTTACTACGGGACAGGGGGCAGTCCCTCCAATGAGCAGTTCTTC; abundance: -; v_gene: TRBV6-2/TRBV6-3; d_gene: TRBD1; j_gene: TRBJ2-1
CDR3aa: CASSLRGFQETQYF; CDR3nt: TGCGCCAGCAGCTTGCGGGGCTTCCAAGAGACCCAGTACTTC; abundance: many; v_gene: TRBV5-1; d_gene: -; j_gene: TRBJ2-5
CDR3aa: CSARPAGAPYEQYF; CDR3nt: TGCAGTGCTAGACCAGCGGGGGCCCCCTACGAGCAGTACTTC; abundance: many; v_gene: TRBV20-1; d_gene: TRBD2; j_gene: TRBJ2-7